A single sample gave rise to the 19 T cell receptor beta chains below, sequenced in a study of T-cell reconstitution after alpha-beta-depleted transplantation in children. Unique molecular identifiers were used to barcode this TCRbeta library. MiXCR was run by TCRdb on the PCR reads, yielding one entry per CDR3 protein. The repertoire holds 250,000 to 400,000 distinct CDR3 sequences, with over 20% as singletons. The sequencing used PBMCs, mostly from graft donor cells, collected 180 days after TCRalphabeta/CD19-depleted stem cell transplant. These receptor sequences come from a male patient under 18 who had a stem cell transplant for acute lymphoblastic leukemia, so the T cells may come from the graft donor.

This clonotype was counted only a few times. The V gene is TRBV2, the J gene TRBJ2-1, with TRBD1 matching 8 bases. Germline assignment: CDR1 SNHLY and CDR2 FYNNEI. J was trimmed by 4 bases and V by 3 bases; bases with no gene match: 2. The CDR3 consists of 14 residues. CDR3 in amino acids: CASSDGQGYNEQFF. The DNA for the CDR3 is TGTGCCAGCAGTGACGGACAGGGATACAATGAGCAGTTCTTC.

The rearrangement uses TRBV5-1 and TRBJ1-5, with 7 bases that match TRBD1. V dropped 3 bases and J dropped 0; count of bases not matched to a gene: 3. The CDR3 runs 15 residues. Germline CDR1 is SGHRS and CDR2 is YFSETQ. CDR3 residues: CASSSTGHSNQPQHF. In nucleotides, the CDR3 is TGCGCCAGCAGCTCGACAGGGCATAGCAATCAGCCCCAGCATTTT.

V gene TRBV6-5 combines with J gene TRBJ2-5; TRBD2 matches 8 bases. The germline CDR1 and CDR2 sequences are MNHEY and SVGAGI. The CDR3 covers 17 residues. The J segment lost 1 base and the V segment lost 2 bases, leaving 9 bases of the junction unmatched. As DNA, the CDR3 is TGTGCCAGCAGTTACCGCTGGACTAGCTCCCGCCAAGAGACCCAGTACTTC. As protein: CASSYRWTSSRQETQYF.

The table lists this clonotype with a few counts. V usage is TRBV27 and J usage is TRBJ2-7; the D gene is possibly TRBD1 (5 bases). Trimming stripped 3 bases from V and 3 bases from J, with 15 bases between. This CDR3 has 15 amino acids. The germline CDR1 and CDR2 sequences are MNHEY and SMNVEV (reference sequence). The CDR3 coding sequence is TGTGCCAGCAGTTTCGGGTCGGGCAGGGACTACGAGCAGTACTTC. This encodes CASSFGSGRDYEQYF.

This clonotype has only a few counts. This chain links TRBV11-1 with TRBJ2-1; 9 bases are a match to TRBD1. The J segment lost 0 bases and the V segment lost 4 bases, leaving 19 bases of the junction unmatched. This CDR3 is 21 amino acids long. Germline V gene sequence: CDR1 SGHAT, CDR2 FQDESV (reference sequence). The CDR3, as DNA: TGTGCCAGCAGCTCACCCAGGGGGGGACAGGGACCCTCGAGCTCCTACAATGAGCAGTTCTTC. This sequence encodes CASSSPRGGQGPSSSYNEQFF.

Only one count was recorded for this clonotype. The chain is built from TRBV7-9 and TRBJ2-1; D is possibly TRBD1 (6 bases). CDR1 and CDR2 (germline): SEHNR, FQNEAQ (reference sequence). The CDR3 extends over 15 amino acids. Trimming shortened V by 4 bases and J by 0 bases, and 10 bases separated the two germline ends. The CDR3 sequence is CASSSTGSSYNEQFF. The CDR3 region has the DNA TGTGCCAGCAGCTCAACAGGGAGCTCCTACAATGAGCAGTTCTTC. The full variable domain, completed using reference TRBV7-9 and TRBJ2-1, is DTGVSQNPRHKITKRGQNVTFRCDPISEHNRLYWYRQTLGQGPEFLTYFQNEAQLEKSRLLSDRFSAERPKGSFSTLEIQRTEQGDSAMYLCASSSTGSSYNEQFFGPGTRLTVL.

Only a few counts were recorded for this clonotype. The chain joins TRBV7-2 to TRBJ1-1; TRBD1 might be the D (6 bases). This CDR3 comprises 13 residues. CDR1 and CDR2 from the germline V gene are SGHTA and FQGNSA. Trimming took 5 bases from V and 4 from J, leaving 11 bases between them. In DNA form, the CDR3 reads TGTGCCAGCAGCCAGGGGAGGGGCACTGAAGCTTTCTTT. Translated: CASSQGRGTEAFF.

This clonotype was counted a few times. CDR3 amino acids: CASSGWTGPLNTEAFF. Here the CDR3 DNA reads TGTGCCAGCAGCGGGTGGACAGGGCCGTTGAACACTGAAGCTTTCTTT. V gene TRBV7-3 combines with J gene TRBJ1-1; 8 bases fit TRBD1. The junction had 8 bases not matched to a gene; V was cut back by 5 bases and J by 0 bases. The germline V gene has CDR1 SGHTA and CDR2 FQGTGA. The CDR3 contains 16 residues.

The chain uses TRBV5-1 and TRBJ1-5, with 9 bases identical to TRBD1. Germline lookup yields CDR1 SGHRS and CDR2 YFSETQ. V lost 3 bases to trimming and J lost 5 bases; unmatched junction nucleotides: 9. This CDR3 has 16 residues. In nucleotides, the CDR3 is TGCGCCAGCAGCTACCGGGACAGGGAAGTCGATCAGCCCCAGCATTTT. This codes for CASSYRDREVDQPQHF.

The DNA for the CDR3 is TGTGCCAGCATCCGGGACAGGGGGCGCTTATGGCGCAATCAGCCCCAGCATTTT. It yields the protein CASIRDRGRLWRNQPQHF. The chain joins TRBV12-3 or TRBV12-4 to TRBJ1-5; 12 bases match TRBD1. With V trimmed by 7 bases and J by 2 bases, 12 bases remained unmatched. The CDR3 sequence is 18 residues long.

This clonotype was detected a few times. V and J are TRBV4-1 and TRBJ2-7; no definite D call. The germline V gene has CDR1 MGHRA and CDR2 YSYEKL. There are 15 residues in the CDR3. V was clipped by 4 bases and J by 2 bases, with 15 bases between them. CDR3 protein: CASSLRWGTPYEQYF. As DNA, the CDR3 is TGCGCCAGCAGCCTCCGGTGGGGTACCCCCTACGAGCAGTACTTC.

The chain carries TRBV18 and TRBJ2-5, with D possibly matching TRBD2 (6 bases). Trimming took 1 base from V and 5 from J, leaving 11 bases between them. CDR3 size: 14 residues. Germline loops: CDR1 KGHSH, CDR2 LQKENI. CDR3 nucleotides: TGTGCCAGCTCACCACTGGAGGGCGTCGAGACCCAGTACTTC. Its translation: CASSPLEGVETQYF.

The CDR3 nucleotides read TGTGCCAGCTCACCACGCACTATCCTAGCCAAAAACATTCAGTACTTC. Protein product: CASSPRTILAKNIQYF. The chain employs TRBV18 and TRBJ2-4; D gene uncertain. The CDR3 sequence is 16 residues long. V was shortened by 1 base and J by 0 bases, with 10 bases between the two germline ends. The germline V gene has CDR1 KGHSH and CDR2 LQKENI.

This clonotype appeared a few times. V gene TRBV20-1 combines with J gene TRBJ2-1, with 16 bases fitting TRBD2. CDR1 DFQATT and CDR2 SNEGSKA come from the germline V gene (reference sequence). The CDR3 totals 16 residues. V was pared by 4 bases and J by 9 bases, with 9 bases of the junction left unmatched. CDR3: CSAKLGTSGRAVEQFF. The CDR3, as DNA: TGCAGTGCTAAACTCGGGACTAGCGGGAGGGCCGTTGAGCAGTTCTTC.

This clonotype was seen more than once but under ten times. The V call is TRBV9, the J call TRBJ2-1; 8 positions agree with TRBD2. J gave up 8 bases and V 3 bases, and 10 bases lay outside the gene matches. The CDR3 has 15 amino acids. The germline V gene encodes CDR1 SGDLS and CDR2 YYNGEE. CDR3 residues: CASSAGGGDWDEQFF. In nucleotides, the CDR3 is TGTGCCAGCAGCGCGGGGGGGGGAGACTGGGATGAGCAGTTCTTC.

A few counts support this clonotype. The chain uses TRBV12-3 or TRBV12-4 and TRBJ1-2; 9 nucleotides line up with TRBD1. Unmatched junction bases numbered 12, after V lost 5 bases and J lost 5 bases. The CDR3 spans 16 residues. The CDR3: CASSTELGTGHYGYTF. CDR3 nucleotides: TGTGCCAGCAGTACTGAACTCGGGACAGGGCATTATGGCTACACCTTC.

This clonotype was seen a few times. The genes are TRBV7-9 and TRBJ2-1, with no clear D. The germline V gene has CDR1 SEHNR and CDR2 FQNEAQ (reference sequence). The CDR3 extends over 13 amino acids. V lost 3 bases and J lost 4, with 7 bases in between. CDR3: CASSFLQYNEQFF. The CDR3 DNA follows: TGTGCCAGCAGCTTTCTTCAGTACAATGAGCAGTTCTTC.

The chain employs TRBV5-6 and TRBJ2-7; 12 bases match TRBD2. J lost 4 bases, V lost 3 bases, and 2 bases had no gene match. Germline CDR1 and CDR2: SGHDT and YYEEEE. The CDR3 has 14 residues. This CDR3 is CASSSSGRVYEQYF. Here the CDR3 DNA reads TGTGCCAGCAGCTCTAGCGGGAGGGTTTACGAGCAGTACTTC.

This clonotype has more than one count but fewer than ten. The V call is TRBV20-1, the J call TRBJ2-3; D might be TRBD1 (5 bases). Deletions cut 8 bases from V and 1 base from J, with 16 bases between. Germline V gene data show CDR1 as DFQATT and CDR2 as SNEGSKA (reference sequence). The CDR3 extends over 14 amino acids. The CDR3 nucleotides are TGCAGTCACCGGACACGACCGGGCACAGATACGCAGTATTTT. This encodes CSHRTRPGTDTQYF.